The rows below give T cell receptor beta chains drawn from one sample of a study of OX40 agonist ivuxolimab in advanced cancers. TCRdb's copy holds only in-frame clones and misses some; the assay was immunoSEQ multiplex PCR. The profile shows some 58,000 clones, 80% to 90% of them singletons. Sequencing used CD4+ or CD8+ T cells sorted from blood, obtained in a trial of the OX40 agonist ivuxolimab. These receptor sequences come from an adult with an advanced solid tumor such as melanoma, head and neck, liver or kidney cancer. The CDR3 runs from the conserved cysteine through the conserved F or W. A D gene is named only where the DNA matches it firmly. Only part of the rows carry a size: once, few, many, or a class if the clone is expanded.

TRBD1 TRBJ1-5 NA TRBV7-2 TGTGCCAGCAGCTTAGCCGGACAGGTTAGTCAGCCCCAGCATTTT CASSLAGQVSQPQHF
NA TRBJ2-1 NA TRBV7-2 TGTGCCAGCAGCTTAGAGGTCAGCCGTACAATAGAGCAGTTCTTC CASSLEVSRTIEQFF
NA TRBJ1-2 NA TRBV27 TGTGCCAGCAGGGGCATGGGGGTGGGCTATGGCTACACCTTC CASRGMGVGYGYTF
TRBD1 TRBJ2-1 once TRBV28 TGTGCCAGCAGTTTATATTTTGGGACAGGGTCCAGGATGATGGCGGGGAATGAGCAGTTCTTC CASSLYFGTGSRMMAGNEQFF
TRBD2 TRBJ2-5 once TRBV11-2 TGTGCCAGCAGCTTAGGCCCCGGGACTAGCGGGAAAGAGACCCAGTACTTC CASSLGPGTSGKETQYF
NA TRBJ2-3 few TRBV28 TGTGCCAGCAGTGGGTGGGAGGGCACAGATACGCAGTATTTT CASSGWEGTDTQYF
TRBD1 TRBJ2-7 NA TRBV7-6 TGTGCCAGCAGCCAAACAGGGGGTTACGAGCAGTACTTC CASSQTGGYEQYF
NA TRBJ2-7 NA TRBV13 TGTGCCAGCAGCTTAGGGAGTTTTAGCTCCTACGAGCAGTACTTC CASSLGSFSSYEQYF
NA TRBJ2-7 NA TRBV20-1 TGCAGTGCTAACTGGGGCTACGAGCAGTACTTC CSANWGYEQYF
NA TRBJ1-5 NA TRBV10-3 TGTGCCATCAGCGCCACGTTAAGCGGTGATCAGCCCCAGCATTTT CAISATLSGDQPQHF
NA TRBJ1-6 NA TRBV4-1 TGCGCCAGCAGCCAAGAGTCTCCGGAAAACTATAATTCACCCCTCCACTTT CASSQESPENYNSPLHF
NA TRBJ1-1 NA TRBV27 TGTGCCAGCAGAAGATCGCAGGGGGAAGCTTTCTTT CASRRSQGEAFF
NA TRBJ2-1 NA TRBV6-6 TGTGCCAGCCGGAGGGGGGGGGAGGTTAATGAGCAGTTCTTC CASRRGGEVNEQFF
NA TRBJ2-1 NA TRBV11-2 TGTGCCAGCAGCTTAGCGATACGGGAAGGGGGTGAGCAGTTCTTC CASSLAIREGGEQFF
TRBD1 TRBJ1-2 NA TRBV5-4 TGTGCCAGCAGACCTGGACAGGGGGCGTATGGCTACACCTTC CASRPGQGAYGYTF
NA TRBJ2-4 NA TRBV2 TGTGCCAGCAGCAAACAGGGTAGTGACAAAAACATTCAGTACTTC CASSKQGSDKNIQYF
NA TRBJ2-2 NA TRBV29-1 TGCAGCGTGGAAGGGGGCACCGGGGAGCTGTTTTTT CSVEGGTGELFF
NA TRBJ2-5 NA TRBV29-1 TGCAGCGTCTTGGTGGGGCGAGAGACCCAGTACTTC CSVLVGRETQYF
NA TRBJ2-3 NA TRBV15 TGTGCCACCAGCAGAACCCCTTGGGATACGCAGTATTTT CATSRTPWDTQYF
TRBD1 TRBJ2-5 NA TRBV11-3 TGTGCCAGCAGCCCGGGACAGGTTGGGGAGACCCAGTACTTC CASSPGQVGETQYF
NA TRBJ2-1 NA TRBV29-1 TGCAGCGTTGGGGGTGGTATCTCCTACAATGAGCAGTTCTTC CSVGGGISYNEQFF
NA TRBJ2-7 NA TRBV4-3 TGCGCCAGCAGGAGGAGCCTAACGGCGAACTCCTACGAGCAGTACTTC CASRRSLTANSYEQYF
NA TRBJ1-5 once TRBV27 TGTGCCAGCAGTTGGGCTTACGATCAGCCCCAGCATTTT CASSWAYDQPQHF
NA TRBJ1-4 NA TRBV10-3 TGTGCCACCACCCCTGCAACTAATGAAAAACTGTTTTTT CATTPATNEKLFF
NA TRBJ2-2 NA TRBV6-8 TGTGCCAGCAGTCCCCCGGGGGAGCTGTTTTTT CASSPPGELFF
TRBD2 TRBJ2-5 NA TRBV6-6 TGTGCCAGCAGACCTCTAGCGGCCCAAGAGACCCAGTACTTC CASRPLAAQETQYF
NA TRBJ2-2 once TRBV10-3 TGTGCCATCAGTGAGTCGAAAGACACCGGGGAGCTGTTTTTT CAISESKDTGELFF
NA TRBJ2-2 few TRBV19 TGTGCCAGTACAATGGAGGGTCAGGCCACCGCGAACACCGGGGAGCTGTTTTTT CASTMEGQATANTGELFF
TRBD1 TRBJ1-5 NA TRBV19 TGTGCCAGTAATCCCGGGACAGGATTTAATCAGCCCCAGCATTTT CASNPGTGFNQPQHF
TRBD2 TRBJ2-5 NA TRBV2 TGTGCCAGCAGTGGGGAGGGGAGAGAGACCCAGTACTTC CASSGEGRETQYF
NA TRBJ2-7 NA TRBV12-1 TGTGCCAGCAGCTTTTGCGCACGGTCCAGGGCAAAACCTACAGGGCAGTACTTC CASSFCARSRAKPTGQYF